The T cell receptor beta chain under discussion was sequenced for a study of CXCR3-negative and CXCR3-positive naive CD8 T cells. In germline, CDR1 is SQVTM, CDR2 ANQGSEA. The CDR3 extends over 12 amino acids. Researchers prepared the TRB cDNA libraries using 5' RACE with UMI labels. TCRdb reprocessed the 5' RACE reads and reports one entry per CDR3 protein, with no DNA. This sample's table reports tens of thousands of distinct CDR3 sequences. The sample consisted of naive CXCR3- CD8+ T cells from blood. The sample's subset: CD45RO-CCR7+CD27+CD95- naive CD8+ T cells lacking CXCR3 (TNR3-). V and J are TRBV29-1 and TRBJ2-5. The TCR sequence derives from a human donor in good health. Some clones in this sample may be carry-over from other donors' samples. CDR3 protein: CSVELQDETQYF.